The sequence of this T cell receptor (beta chain) was determined in a study of T cell changes during pregnancy in multiple sclerosis. Libraries were prepared by immunoSEQ multiplex PCR; TCRdb keeps only in-frame clonotypes and omits some of them. The data show roughly 80,000 clones, around 90% seen once. The length of the CDR3 is 15 residues. Trimming removed 10 bases at V and 4 bases at J, with 21 bases between. CDR1 is ENHRY and CDR2 is SYGVKD in the germline V gene. The receptor was isolated from a female donor with multiple sclerosis, enrolled in a pregnancy study. The starting material was peripheral blood, obtained before pregnancy. This sequence joins TRBV10-3 and TRBJ2-3; TRBD1 is a possible D gene (7 bases). The CDR3: CATSGGPPGADTQYF. CDR3 DNA sequence: TGTGCCACCTCAGGGGGGCCCCCCGGAGCAGATACGCAGTATTTT.